This entry lists 10 T cell receptor beta chains sequenced from one sample in a study of blood T cell repertoires in COVID-19. TCRdb keeps only in-frame clones here, not all; method: immunoSEQ multiplex PCR. Of fewer than 250,000 clones in the sample, 65% to 80% were seen once. Sequenced input: peripheral blood. These receptors all stem from a woman in her fifties or sixties with acute or convalescent COVID-19.

The CDR3 is CASSSPGQGTYNEQFF. The DNA for the CDR3 is TGTGCCAGCAGTTCTCCGGGTCAGGGGACCTACAATGAGCAGTTCTTC. The rearrangement links TRBV6-6 to TRBJ2-1; D possibly corresponds to TRBD1 (6 bases). Between the trimmed V and J ends, which lost 4 bases and 2 bases, there was a span of 15 bases. Looked up from germline, CDR1 is MNHNY and CDR2 is SVGAGI (reference sequence). The CDR3 runs 16 residues.

The rearrangement uses TRBV5-1 and TRBJ2-2; TRBD1 matches 7 bases. The CDR3 spans 14 residues. Germline CDR1 and CDR2: SGHRS and YFSETQ. V shed 2 bases, J shed 6 bases, and the junction held 4 bases outside the gene matches. Here the CDR3 reads CASSLEGAAGELFF. CDR3 sequence (DNA): TGCGCCAGCAGCTTAGAGGGGGCCGCCGGGGAGCTGTTTTTT.

This clone was counted a single time. The chain recombines TRBV10-3 with TRBJ1-3; maybe TRBD1 (5 bases). The CDR3 runs to 15 residues. Germline V gives CDR1 ENHRY, CDR2 SYGVKD. V was clipped by 7 bases and J by 4 bases, with 17 bases between them. The CDR3 nucleotides are TGTGCCATCACAGCGGGACTAGGGACGGGAAACACCATATATTTT. Its translation: CAITAGLGTGNTIYF.

This clone has a handful of counts. This rearrangement joins TRBV30 to TRBJ2-3, with 11 bases that match TRBD2. Germline lookup yields CDR1 GTSNPN and CDR2 SVGIG (reference sequence). With 6 bases clipped from V and 5 bases from J, the junction kept 10 bases outside the gene matches. This CDR3 contains 15 residues. CDR3 nucleotides: TGTGCCTGTCGACAACTAGCGGGGGTCAAAGATACGCAGTATTTT. Protein sequence: CACRQLAGVKDTQYF.

The chain couples TRBV5-6 to TRBJ2-3; TRBD1 agrees at 7 bases. V lost 0 bases, J lost 5 bases, and 6 bases stayed unmatched. The CDR3 is 15 amino acids. CDR1 is SGHDT and CDR2 is YYEEEE in the germline V gene. CDR3 sequence reads: CASSLGQGILDTQYF. CDR3 DNA: TGTGCCAGCAGCTTGGGACAGGGCATCCTAGATACGCAGTATTTT.

The V gene is TRBV28, the J gene TRBJ1-2; a possible D gene is TRBD1 (5 bases). This CDR3 is 15 amino acids long. CDR1 and CDR2 (germline): MDHEN, SYDVKM. V dropped 3 bases and J dropped 8 bases, with 19 bases sitting between them. The CDR3 DNA reads TGTGCCAGCAGTTTTAGGTCAGGGTTAACTAACGGCTACACCTTC. Its translation: CASSFRSGLTNGYTF.

This sequence joins TRBV19 and TRBJ1-1; 7 nucleotides agree with TRBD1. Per the germline V gene, CDR1 is LNHDA and CDR2 is SQIVND (reference sequence). The V segment lost 1 base and the J segment 2 bases; nucleotides outside the gene matches: 4. CDR3 length: 15 residues. CDR3 sequence: CASSIGRGLNTEAFF. The CDR3 DNA follows: TGTGCCAGTAGTATAGGAAGGGGGCTAAACACTGAAGCTTTCTTT.

Only a few counts were recorded for this clone. The chain links TRBV6-2 or TRBV6-3 to TRBJ1-5, with 8 nucleotides matching TRBD1. V gave up 5 bases and J gave up 6 bases; unmatched junction bases: 6. The CDR3 is 14 residues long. Germline V CDR1 and CDR2: MNHEY, SVGEGT. CDR3 nucleotides: TGTGCCAGCAGTAGGACAGGGAACTTTCAGCCCCAGCATTTT. The encoded protein is CASSRTGNFQPQHF.

This clone was detected once. The chain combines TRBV5-1 with TRBJ1-2; D perhaps matches TRBD1 (6 bases). V dropped 4 bases and J dropped 5 bases, with 9 bases sitting between them. Germline CDR1 reads SGHRS; CDR2 reads YFSETQ. The CDR3 has 12 residues. The CDR3 nucleotides read TGCGCCAGCAGCACAGGACAGTATGGCTACACCTTC. Encoded protein: CASSTGQYGYTF.

Comment on this clone: Other DNA sequences within the sample encode an identical CDR3. This chain connects TRBV19 to TRBJ1-5; D is possibly TRBD1 (5 bases). Germline values: CDR1 LNHDA, CDR2 SQIVND (reference sequence). There are 14 residues in the CDR3. The V and J ends lost 3 bases and 4 bases respectively, with 10 bases between them. The CDR3, as DNA: TGTGCCAGTAGTATCGGGCAGGGTAATCAGCCCCAGCATTTT. It yields the protein CASSIGQGNQPQHF.